The clone carrying this T cell receptor (beta chain) has just a few counts. The library was built from about 400 ng RNA with molecular barcoded adaptors for alpha/delta and beta/gamma chains. TCRdb analysed the reads with MiXCR anew, one entry per CDR3 protein. The sample lists around 41,000 distinct CDR3 sequences, 13% to 15% seen once, with more than 15% in the top ten. The CDR3 sequence is 16 residues long. Looked up from germline, CDR1 is SGHVS and CDR2 is FQNEAQ. Trimming took 4 bases from V and 5 from J, leaving 20 bases between them. This entry is derived from a study of read filtering for tumor transcriptome and immune sequencing. In the study overall: By R-ISS, stages I, II and III held roughly 8, 15 and 7 patients.

Input material: a population of CD138-negative cells sorted from bone marrow. The source is a donor at least 40 years old with multiple myeloma. The chain joins TRBV7-8 to TRBJ2-5; D gene uncertain. The CDR3 sequence is CASSSRLGSAVETQYF. The DNA for the CDR3 is TGTGCCAGCAGCTCCCGTCTGGGGTCAGCAGTGGAGACCCAGTACTTC.